This TCR beta chain was documented in a study of T cell repertoires in cytomegalovirus infection. Study-level background: Alongside well-studied HLA-B-restricted CMV epitopes, recently identified HLA-C-restricted CMV epitopes were also used. Public TCR beta signature analysis indicated the presence of both CMV infection and matching HLA type.

TCRdb re-derived calls from the reads in MiXCR, one entry per CDR3 protein. The data contain under 500,000 distinct CDR3 sequences, approximately 46% of them singletons. The CDR3 runs 13 residues. In germline, CDR1 is MGHRA, CDR2 YSYEKL. V lost 0 bases to trimming and J lost 13 bases, with 13 bases between them. General study points: Ex vivo, HLA-C-restricted CMV-specific TCR beta clonotypes prevailed over the rest of the response.

The table lists this clonotype with a count of one. Its cognate antigen is unknown. The TCR originated in a human donor in good health (CMV status not recorded). Some clones in this sample may be carry-over from other donors' samples. The sequences come from cultured PBMCs, collected from culture after CMV antigen stimulation. The chain carries TRBV4-1 and TRBJ2-1; tentative D call: TRBD1 (6 bases). The CDR3 region is CASSQDRDTFQFF. CDR3 bases: TGCGCCAGCAGCCAAGACCGGGACACCTTTCAGTTCTTC.